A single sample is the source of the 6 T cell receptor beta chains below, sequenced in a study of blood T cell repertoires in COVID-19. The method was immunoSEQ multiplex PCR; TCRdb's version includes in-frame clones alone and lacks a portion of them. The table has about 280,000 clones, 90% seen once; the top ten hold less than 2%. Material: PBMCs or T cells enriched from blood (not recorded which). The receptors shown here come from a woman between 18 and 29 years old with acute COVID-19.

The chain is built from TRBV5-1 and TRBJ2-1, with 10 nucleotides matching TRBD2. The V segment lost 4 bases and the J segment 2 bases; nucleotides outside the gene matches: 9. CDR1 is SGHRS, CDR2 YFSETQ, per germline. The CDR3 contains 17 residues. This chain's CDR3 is CASSGALAGVPYNEQFF. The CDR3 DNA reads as TGCGCCAGCAGCGGGGCCCTAGCGGGAGTTCCCTACAATGAGCAGTTCTTC.

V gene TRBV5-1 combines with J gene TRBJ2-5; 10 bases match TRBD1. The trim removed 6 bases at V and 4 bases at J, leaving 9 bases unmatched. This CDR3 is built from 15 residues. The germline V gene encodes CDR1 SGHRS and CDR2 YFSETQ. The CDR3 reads CASIDGTGASETQYF. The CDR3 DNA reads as TGCGCCAGCATAGACGGGACAGGGGCGTCAGAGACCCAGTACTTC.

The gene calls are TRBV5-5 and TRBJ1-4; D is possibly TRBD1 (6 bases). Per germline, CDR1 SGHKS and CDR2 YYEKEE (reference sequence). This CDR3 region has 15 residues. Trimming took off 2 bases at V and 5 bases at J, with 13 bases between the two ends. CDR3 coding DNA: TGTGCCAGCAGCTTATTGCACAGGGAAAATGAAAAACTGTTTTTT. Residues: CASSLLHRENEKLFF.

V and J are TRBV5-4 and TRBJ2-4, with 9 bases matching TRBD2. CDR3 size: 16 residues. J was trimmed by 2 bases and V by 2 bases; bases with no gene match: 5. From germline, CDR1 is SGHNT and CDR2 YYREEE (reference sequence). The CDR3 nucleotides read TGTGCCAGCAGCTTAGGTAGCGGGAGATCCAAAAACATTCAGTACTTC. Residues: CASSLGSGRSKNIQYF. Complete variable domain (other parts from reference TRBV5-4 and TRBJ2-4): ETGVTQSPTHLIKTRGQQVTLRCSSQSGHNTVSWYQQALGQGPQFIFQYYREEENGRGNFPPRFSGLQFPNYSSELNVNALELDDSALYLCASSLGSGRSKNIQYFGAGTRLSVL.

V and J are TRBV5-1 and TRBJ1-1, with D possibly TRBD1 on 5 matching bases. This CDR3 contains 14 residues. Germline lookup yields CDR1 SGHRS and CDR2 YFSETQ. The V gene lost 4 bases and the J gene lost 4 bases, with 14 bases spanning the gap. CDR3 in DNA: TGCGCCAGCAGCGATTATGCGGGACGCACTGAAGCTTTCTTT. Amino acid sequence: CASSDYAGRTEAFF.

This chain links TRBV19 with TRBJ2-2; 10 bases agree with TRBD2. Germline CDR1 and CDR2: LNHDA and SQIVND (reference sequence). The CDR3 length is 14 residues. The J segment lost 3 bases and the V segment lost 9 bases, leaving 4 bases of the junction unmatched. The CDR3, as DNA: TGTGCCAGCGCCGGGACTAGCGACACCGGGGAGCTGTTTTTT. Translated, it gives CASAGTSDTGELFF.